These 18 T cell receptor beta chains were sequenced from one sample in a study of OX40 agonist ivuxolimab in advanced cancers. Profiling relied on immunoSEQ multiplex PCR, and the TCRdb table lists in-frame clones only, not all of them. The sample contains approximately 67,000 clones, around 81% of which appear only once. Sequenced material: CD4+ or CD8+ T cells sorted from blood, taken in a trial of the OX40 agonist ivuxolimab. All receptors come from an adult with an advanced solid tumor such as melanoma, head and neck, liver or kidney cancer.

This chain uses TRBV7-9 with TRBJ2-4, with D possibly TRBD2 on 6 matching bases. V gave up 5 bases and J gave up 1 base, with 12 bases separating them. This CDR3 region has 15 residues. Germline CDR1 and CDR2: SEHNR and FQNEAQ (reference sequence). In DNA, the CDR3 is TGTGCCAGCAGCCCCGGAGGGTCGGCCAAAAACATTCAGTACTTC. This encodes CASSPGGSAKNIQYF.

This clone was seen a few times. The gene calls are TRBV5-4 and TRBJ1-3; unclear D gene. In germline, CDR1 is SGHNT, CDR2 YYREEE (reference sequence). V was pared by 0 bases and J by 8 bases, with 9 bases between. This CDR3 region has 13 residues. The CDR3 bases are TGTGCCAGCAGCTTGGTTGGTATGGACACCATATATTTT. Residues: CASSLVGMDTIYF.

V is TRBV6-4 and J is TRBJ1-1; maybe TRBD1 (6 bases). The CDR3 runs to 13 residues. Trimming removed 6 bases at V and 5 bases at J, with 13 bases between. Looked up from germline, CDR1 is MRHNA and CDR2 is SNTAGT. The CDR3 coding sequence is TGTGCCAGCAGAAGGGGGGAAGGGACTGAAGCTTTCTTT. This encodes CASRRGEGTEAFF.

The gene calls are TRBV30 and TRBJ1-1; 7 nucleotides match TRBD1. CDR3 length: 14 residues. Germline V gene lookup returns CDR1 GTSNPN and CDR2 SVGIG (reference sequence). With 1 base clipped from V and 2 bases from J, the junction kept 4 bases outside the gene matches. CDR3 loop: CAWSAGGGNTEAFF. The DNA for the CDR3 is TGTGCCTGGAGTGCAGGGGGGGGTAACACTGAAGCTTTCTTT.

The chain employs TRBV7-8 and TRBJ1-2, with D unclear. Trimming cost V 0 bases and J 5 bases, with 10 bases left between them. The V gene's germline CDR1 is SGHVS and CDR2 FQNEAQ. The CDR3 is 14 amino acids. The chain's CDR3 is CASSLAKGVYGYTF. The CDR3, as DNA: TGTGCCAGCAGCTTAGCGAAGGGTGTGTATGGCTACACCTTC.

This chain joins TRBV19 and TRBJ2-1; D is unclear. The CDR3 contains 12 residues. The germline V and J ends were trimmed by 6 bases and 6 bases, with 9 bases remaining between them. Germline lookup yields CDR1 LNHDA and CDR2 SQIVND (reference sequence). CDR3 sequence: CASRAGFNEQFF. CDR3 nucleotides: TGTGCCAGTAGAGCCGGGTTCAATGAGCAGTTCTTC.

This chain uses TRBV9 with TRBJ2-1; TRBD2 is a possible D gene (5 bases). Trimming shortened V by 2 bases and J by 9 bases, and 12 bases separated the two germline ends. Germline CDR1 SGDLS, CDR2 YYNGEE. The CDR3 extends over 13 amino acids. The CDR3 loop reads CASSVSGSSEQFF. DNA of the CDR3: TGTGCCAGCAGCGTCTCGGGGTCTAGTGAGCAGTTCTTC.

The J gene is TRBJ1-1, the V gene TRBV19; no clear D gene. Trimming pared 3 bases from V and 3 bases from J, leaving 2 bases between. The length of the CDR3 is 11 residues. Germline V gene sequence: CDR1 LNHDA, CDR2 SQIVND (reference sequence). The chain's CDR3 is CASSIYTEAFF. CDR3 bases: TGTGCCAGTAGTATTTACACTGAAGCTTTCTTT. Full variable domain (outside the CDR3, taken from reference TRBV19 and TRBJ1-1): DGGITQSPKYLFRKEGQNVTLSCEQNLNHDAMYWYRQDPGQGLRLIYYSQIVNDFQKGDIAEGYSVSREKKESFPLTVTSAQKNPTAFYLCASSIYTEAFFGQGTRLTVV.

This sequence joins TRBV11-2 and TRBJ1-2; D is ambiguous. The CDR3 consists of 14 residues. The V gene's germline CDR1 is SGHAT and CDR2 FQNNGV. Trimming took 1 base from V and 5 from J, leaving 11 bases between them. This CDR3 reads CASSLGERGYGYTF. CDR3 nucleotides: TGTGCCAGCAGCTTAGGAGAACGGGGATATGGCTACACCTTC.

The chain employs TRBV10-3 and TRBJ2-6, with D tentatively TRBD1 (5 bases). The germline V gene has CDR1 ENHRY and CDR2 SYGVKD. The V and J ends lost 4 bases and 0 bases respectively, with 10 bases between them. The CDR3 contains 16 residues. The chain's CDR3 is CAISGGTTSGANVLTF. The DNA for the CDR3 is TGTGCCATCAGTGGGGGCACCACCTCTGGGGCCAACGTCCTGACTTTC.

J is TRBJ1-3 and V is TRBV28, with D perhaps matching TRBD1 (5 bases). The CDR3 extends over 16 amino acids. Germline CDR1 MDHEN, CDR2 SYDVKM. V lost 6 bases, J lost 0 bases, and 15 bases lay in between. The CDR3 nucleotides are TGTGCCAGCAGCCCTCAGAGGGGCGGCTCTGGAAACACCATATATTTT. Protein sequence: CASSPQRGGSGNTIYF.

This chain uses TRBV27 with TRBJ2-2; unclear D gene. The V and J ends lost 4 bases and 5 bases respectively, with 11 bases between them. CDR3 size: 14 residues. CDR1 and CDR2 from the germline V gene are MNHEY and SMNVEV (reference sequence). As DNA, the CDR3 is TGTGCCAGCAGTTGGAGCCCCGGGACCGGGGAGCTGTTTTTT. It yields the protein CASSWSPGTGELFF.

The CDR3 bases are TGTGCCAGCAGCCCCCTCCAAGCGGGAGGGTTCTACGAGCAGTACTTC. Translating gives CASSPLQAGGFYEQYF. This chain connects TRBV27 to TRBJ2-7; 10 bases align to TRBD2. After removal of 6 bases from V and 3 bases from J, the junction contained 11 bases not matched to a gene. CDR3 length: 16 residues. CDR1 MNHEY and CDR2 SMNVEV come from the germline V gene (reference sequence).

The chain couples TRBV11-2 to TRBJ2-2, with D hard to call. The germline CDR1 and CDR2 sequences are SGHAT and FQNNGV. Trimming shortened V by 0 bases and J by 7 bases, and 6 bases separated the two germline ends. CDR3 length: 13 residues. The CDR3: CASSLDRGGELFF. Here the CDR3 DNA reads TGTGCCAGCAGCTTAGATCGAGGCGGGGAGCTGTTTTTT.

The chain uses TRBV30 and TRBJ1-1, with a weak D call TRBD1 (6 bases). CDR1 is GTSNPN and CDR2 is SVGIG in the germline V gene (reference sequence). There are 13 residues in the CDR3. Deletions cut 3 bases from V and 7 bases from J, with 15 bases between. CDR3 sequence: CAWSGQGMSEAFF. As DNA, the CDR3 is TGTGCCTGGAGCGGGCAGGGGATGAGTGAAGCTTTCTTT.

The chain joins TRBV7-7 to TRBJ2-5, with TRBD1 matching over 8 bases. Per germline, CDR1 SSHAT and CDR2 FNYEAQ (reference sequence). The V and J ends lost 3 bases and 4 bases, in that order; junction bases with no gene match: 7. This CDR3 is built from 15 residues. CDR3 bases: TGTGCCAGCAGCTTTGCCAGGGGGCAGGGAGAGACCCAGTACTTC. Translated: CASSFARGQGETQYF.

This clone occurred a few times. The V and J genes are TRBV10-3 and TRBJ2-7; perhaps TRBD2 as D (5 bases). This CDR3 has 13 residues. Germline CDR1 ENHRY, CDR2 SYGVKD. V was shortened by 3 bases and J by 7 bases, with 13 bases between the two germline ends. CDR3 in amino acids: CAISESRDGEQYV. CDR3 in DNA: TGTGCCATCAGTGAATCGAGGGATGGAGAGCAGTACGTC.

In this sample, this clone is medium-sized (0.01 to 0.1%). The chain uses TRBV7-9 and TRBJ1-5; the D is unclear. The CDR3 contains 15 residues. The V gene's germline CDR1 is SEHNR and CDR2 FQNEAQ (reference sequence). V lost 4 bases to trimming and J lost 1 base, with 11 bases between them. The CDR3 nucleotides are TGTGCCAGCAGCTCGGCGGGTGCGAGCAATCAGCCCCAGCATTTT. As protein: CASSSAGASNQPQHF.